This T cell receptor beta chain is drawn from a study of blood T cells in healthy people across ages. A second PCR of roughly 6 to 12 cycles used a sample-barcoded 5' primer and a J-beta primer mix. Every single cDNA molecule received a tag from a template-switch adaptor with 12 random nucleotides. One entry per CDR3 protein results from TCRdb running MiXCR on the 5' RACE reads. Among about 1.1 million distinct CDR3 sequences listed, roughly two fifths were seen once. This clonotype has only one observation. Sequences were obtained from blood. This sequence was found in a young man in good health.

The CDR3 reads CASSVDQSSYNEQYF. In nucleotides, the CDR3 is TGTGCCAGCAGCGTAGACCAGAGCTCCTACAATGAGCAGTACTTC. The chain carries TRBV9 and TRBJ2-1; D is undetermined. The assigned J gene may be wrong: the sequence end matches TRBJ2-7 better. The germline V gene encodes CDR1 SGDLS and CDR2 YYNGEE. The CDR3 has 15 residues.